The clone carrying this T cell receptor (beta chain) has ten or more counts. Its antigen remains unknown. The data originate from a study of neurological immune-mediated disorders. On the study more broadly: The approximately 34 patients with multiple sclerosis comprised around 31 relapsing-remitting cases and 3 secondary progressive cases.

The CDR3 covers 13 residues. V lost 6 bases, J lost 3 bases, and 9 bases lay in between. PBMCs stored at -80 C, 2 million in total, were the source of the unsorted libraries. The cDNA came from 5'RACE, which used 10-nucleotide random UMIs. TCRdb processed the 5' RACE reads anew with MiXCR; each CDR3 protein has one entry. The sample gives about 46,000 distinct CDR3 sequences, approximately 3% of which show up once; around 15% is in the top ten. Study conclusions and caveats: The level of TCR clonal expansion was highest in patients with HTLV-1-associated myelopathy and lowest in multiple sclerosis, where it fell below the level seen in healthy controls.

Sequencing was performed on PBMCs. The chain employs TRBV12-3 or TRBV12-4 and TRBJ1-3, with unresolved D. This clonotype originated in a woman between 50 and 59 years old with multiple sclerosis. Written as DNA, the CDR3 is TGTGCCAGCAGCCAAAGGAATGGAAACACCATATATTTT. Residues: CASSQRNGNTIYF.